The T cell receptor beta chain described here comes from a study of a mutant IDH1 vaccine in newly diagnosed glioma. For the study at large: Treated patients had a mean age of about 40 years and a sex split that was around 62% male and roughly 38% female. Most had both radiotherapy and temozolomide beforehand; others had only one.

Sequencing was performed with immunoSEQ multiplex PCR; in TCRdb, only in-frame clones are kept and a portion is missing. In the table there are some 60,000 clones, about 90% of which are singletons. Time point defined: baseline, week 1 (first vaccination visit). Treatment given: pre-vaccination baseline after standard-of-care therapy. This clone was seen more than once but under ten times. The sequences come from PBMCs, collected from a glioma patient treated with radiotherapy, temozolomide or both. This sequence originates from a man aged 50 or older with glioma.

The CDR3 loop is CASSGRGGYQETQYF. The CDR3 DNA reads TGTGCCAGCAGCGGAAGGGGGGGGTACCAAGAGACCCAGTACTTC. V gene TRBV9 combines with J gene TRBJ2-5, with a weak D call TRBD2 (7 bases). The CDR3 runs to 15 residues. Germline V gene data show CDR1 as SGDLS and CDR2 as YYNGEE. V was pared by 3 bases and J by 0 bases, with 12 bases between.